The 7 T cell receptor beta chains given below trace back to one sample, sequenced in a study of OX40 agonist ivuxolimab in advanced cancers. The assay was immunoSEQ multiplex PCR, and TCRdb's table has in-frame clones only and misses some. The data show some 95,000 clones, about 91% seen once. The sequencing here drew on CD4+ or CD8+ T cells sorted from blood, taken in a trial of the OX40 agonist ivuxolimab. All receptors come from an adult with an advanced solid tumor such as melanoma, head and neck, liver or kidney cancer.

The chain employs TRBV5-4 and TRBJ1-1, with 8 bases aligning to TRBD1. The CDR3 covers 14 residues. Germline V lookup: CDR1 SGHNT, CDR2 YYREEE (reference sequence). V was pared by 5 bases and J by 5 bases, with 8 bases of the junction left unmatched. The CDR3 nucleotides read TGTGCCAGCAGGACAGACAGGGGTCGGACTGAAGCTTTCTTT. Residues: CASRTDRGRTEAFF.

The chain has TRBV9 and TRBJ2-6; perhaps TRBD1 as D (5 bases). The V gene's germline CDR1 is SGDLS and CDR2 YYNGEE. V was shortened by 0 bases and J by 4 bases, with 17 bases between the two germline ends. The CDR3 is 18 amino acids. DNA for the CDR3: TGTGCCAGCAGCGTAGCTATCAGTGGGGCCACGGGGGCCAACGTCCTGACTTTC. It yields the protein CASSVAISGATGANVLTF.

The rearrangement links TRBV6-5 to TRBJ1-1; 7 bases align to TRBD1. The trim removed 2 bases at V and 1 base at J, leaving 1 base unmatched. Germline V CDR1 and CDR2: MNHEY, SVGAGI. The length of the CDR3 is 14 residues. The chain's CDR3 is CASSYGTENTEAFF. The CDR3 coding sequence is TGTGCCAGCAGTTACGGGACAGAGAACACTGAAGCTTTCTTT.

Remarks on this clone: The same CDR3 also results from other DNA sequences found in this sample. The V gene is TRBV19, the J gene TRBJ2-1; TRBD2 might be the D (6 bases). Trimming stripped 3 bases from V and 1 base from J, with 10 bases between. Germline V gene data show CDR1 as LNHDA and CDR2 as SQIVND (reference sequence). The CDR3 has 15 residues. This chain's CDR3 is CASSMTGVSYNEQFF. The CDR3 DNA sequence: TGTGCCAGTAGTATGACGGGGGTGTCCTACAATGAGCAGTTCTTC.

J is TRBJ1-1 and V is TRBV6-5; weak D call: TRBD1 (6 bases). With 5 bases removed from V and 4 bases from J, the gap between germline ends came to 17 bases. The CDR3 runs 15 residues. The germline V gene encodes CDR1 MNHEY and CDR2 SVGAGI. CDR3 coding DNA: TGTGCCAGCAGTAAACAGGGAGGCCGGATCACTGAAGCTTTCTTT. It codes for CASSKQGGRITEAFF.

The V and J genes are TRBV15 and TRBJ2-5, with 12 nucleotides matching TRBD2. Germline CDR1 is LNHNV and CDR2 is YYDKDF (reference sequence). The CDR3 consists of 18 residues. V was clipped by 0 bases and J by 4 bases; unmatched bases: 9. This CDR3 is CATSRDPASGRDAETQYF. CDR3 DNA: TGTGCCACCAGCAGAGATCCGGCTAGCGGGAGGGACGCAGAGACCCAGTACTTC.

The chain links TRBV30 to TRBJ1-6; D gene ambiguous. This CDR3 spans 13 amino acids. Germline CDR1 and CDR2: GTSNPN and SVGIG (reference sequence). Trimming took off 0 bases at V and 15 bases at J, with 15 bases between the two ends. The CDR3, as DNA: TGTGCCTGGAGTGTACTTAGGGCTTCAGGCCTCCACTTT. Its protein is CAWSVLRASGLHF.